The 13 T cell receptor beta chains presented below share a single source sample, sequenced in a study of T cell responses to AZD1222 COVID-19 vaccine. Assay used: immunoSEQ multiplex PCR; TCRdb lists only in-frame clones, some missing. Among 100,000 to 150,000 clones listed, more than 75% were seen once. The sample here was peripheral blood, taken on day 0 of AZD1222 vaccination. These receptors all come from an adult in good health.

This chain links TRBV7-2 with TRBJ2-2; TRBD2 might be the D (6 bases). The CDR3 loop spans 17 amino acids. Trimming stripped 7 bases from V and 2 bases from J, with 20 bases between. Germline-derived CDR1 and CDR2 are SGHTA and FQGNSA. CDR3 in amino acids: CASTLRDGSGNTGELFF. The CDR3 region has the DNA TGTGCCAGCACCCTTAGAGATGGTAGCGGTAACACCGGGGAGCTGTTTTTT. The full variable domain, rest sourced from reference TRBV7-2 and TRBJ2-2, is GAGVSQSPSNKVTEKGKDVELRCDPISGHTALYWYRQSLGQGLEFLIYFQGNSAPDKSGLPSDRFSAERTGGSVSTLTIQRTQQEDSAVYLCASTLRDGSGNTGELFFGEGSRLTVL.

The DNA for the CDR3 is TGTGCCAGCAGGCGGCCTGAGACCTACGAGCAGTACTTC. It translates to CASRRPETYEQYF. The chain is built from TRBV6-5 and TRBJ2-7; D gene unclear. The CDR3 runs 13 residues. The germline V gene has CDR1 MNHEY and CDR2 SVGAGI. V lost 6 bases to trimming and J lost 2 bases, with 11 bases between them.

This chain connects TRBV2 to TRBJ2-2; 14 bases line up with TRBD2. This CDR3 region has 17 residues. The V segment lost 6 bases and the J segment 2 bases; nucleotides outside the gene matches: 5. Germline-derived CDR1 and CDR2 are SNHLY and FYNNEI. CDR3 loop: CASRGTSGGPNTGELFF. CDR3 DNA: TGTGCCAGCAGGGGGACTAGCGGGGGCCCTAACACCGGGGAGCTGTTTTTT. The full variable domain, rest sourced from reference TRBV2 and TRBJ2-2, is EPEVTQTPSHQVTQMGQEVILRCVPISNHLYFYWYRQILGQKVEFLVSFYNNEISEKSEIFDDQFSVERPDGSNFTLKIRSTKLEDSAMYFCASRGTSGGPNTGELFFGEGSRLTVL.

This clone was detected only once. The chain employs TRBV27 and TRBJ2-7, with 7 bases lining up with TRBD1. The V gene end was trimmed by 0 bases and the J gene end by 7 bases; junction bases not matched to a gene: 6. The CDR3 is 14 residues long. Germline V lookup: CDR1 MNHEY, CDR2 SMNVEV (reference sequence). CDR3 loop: CASSLSGQVGEQYF. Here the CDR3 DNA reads TGTGCCAGCAGTTTATCCGGACAGGTGGGGGAGCAGTACTTC.

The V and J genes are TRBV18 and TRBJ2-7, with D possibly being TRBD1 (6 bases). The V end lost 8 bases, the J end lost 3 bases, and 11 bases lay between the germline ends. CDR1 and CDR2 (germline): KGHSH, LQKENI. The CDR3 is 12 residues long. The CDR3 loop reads CASREDSYEQYF. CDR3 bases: TGTGCCAGCAGAGAGGACAGCTACGAGCAGTACTTC.

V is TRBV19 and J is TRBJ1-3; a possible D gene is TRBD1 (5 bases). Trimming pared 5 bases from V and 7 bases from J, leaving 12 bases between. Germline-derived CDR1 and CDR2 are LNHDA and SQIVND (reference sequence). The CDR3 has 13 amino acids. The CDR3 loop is CASSGGTYNTIYF. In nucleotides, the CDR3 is TGTGCCAGTAGTGGTGGGACCTACAACACCATATATTTT. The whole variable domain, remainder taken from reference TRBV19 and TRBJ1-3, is DGGITQSPKYLFRKEGQNVTLSCEQNLNHDAMYWYRQDPGQGLRLIYYSQIVNDFQKGDIAEGYSVSREKKESFPLTVTSAQKNPTAFYLCASSGGTYNTIYFGEGSWLTVV.

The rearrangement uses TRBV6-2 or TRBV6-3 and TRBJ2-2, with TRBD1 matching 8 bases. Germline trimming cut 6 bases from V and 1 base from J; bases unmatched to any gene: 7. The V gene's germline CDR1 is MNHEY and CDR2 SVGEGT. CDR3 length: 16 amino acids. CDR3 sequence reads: CASSPRGTGNTGELFF. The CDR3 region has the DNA TGTGCCAGCAGCCCAAGGGGGACAGGGAACACCGGGGAGCTGTTTTTT.

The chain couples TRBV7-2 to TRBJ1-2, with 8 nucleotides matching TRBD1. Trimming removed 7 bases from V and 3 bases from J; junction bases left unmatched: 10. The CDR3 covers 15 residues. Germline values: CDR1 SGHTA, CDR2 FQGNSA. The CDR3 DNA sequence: TGTGCCAGCACCCTATGGCCGGGACAGGACTATGGCTACACCTTC. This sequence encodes CASTLWPGQDYGYTF.

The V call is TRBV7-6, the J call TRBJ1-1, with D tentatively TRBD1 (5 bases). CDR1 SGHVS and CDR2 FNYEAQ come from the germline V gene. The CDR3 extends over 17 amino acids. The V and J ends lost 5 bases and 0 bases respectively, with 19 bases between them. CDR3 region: CASSPTIVRGMNTEAFF. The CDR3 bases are TGTGCCAGCAGCCCAACAATTGTAAGGGGAATGAACACTGAAGCTTTCTTT. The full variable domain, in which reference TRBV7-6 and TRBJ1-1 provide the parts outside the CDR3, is GAGVSQSPRYKVTKRGQDVALRCDPISGHVSLYWYRQALGQGPEFLTYFNYEAQQDKSGLPNDRFSAERPEGSISTLTIQRTEQRDSAMYRCASSPTIVRGMNTEAFFGQGTRLTVV.

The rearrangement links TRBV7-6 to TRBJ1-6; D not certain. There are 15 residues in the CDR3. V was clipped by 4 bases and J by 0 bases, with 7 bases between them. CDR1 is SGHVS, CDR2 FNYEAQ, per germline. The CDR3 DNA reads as TGTGCCAGCAGCTCGAGTAGCTCCTATAATTCACCCCTCCACTTT. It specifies CASSSSSSYNSPLHF. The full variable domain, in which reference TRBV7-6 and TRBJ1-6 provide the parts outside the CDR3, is GAGVSQSPRYKVTKRGQDVALRCDPISGHVSLYWYRQALGQGPEFLTYFNYEAQQDKSGLPNDRFSAERPEGSISTLTIQRTEQRDSAMYRCASSSSSSYNSPLHFGNGTRLTVT.

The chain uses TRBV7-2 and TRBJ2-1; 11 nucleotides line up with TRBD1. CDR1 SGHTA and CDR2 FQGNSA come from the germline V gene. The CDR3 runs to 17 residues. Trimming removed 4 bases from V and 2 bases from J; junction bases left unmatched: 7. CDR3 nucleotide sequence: TGTGCCAGCAGCTCCAGCCGGGACAGGGGGGCCTACAATGAGCAGTTCTTC. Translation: CASSSSRDRGAYNEQFF.

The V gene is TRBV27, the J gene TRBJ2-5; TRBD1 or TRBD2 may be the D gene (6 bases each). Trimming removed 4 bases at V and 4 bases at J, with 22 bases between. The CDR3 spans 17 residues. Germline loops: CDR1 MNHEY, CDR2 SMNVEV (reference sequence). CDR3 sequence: CASSSPGLLGTPETQYF. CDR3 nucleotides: TGTGCCAGCAGTTCCCCGGGACTTCTTGGGACACCAGAGACCCAGTACTTC.

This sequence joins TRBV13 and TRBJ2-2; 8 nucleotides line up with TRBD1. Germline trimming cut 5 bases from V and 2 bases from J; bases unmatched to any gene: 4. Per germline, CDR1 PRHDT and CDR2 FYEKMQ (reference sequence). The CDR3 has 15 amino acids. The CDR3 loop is CASSEGQGNTGELFF. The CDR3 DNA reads TGTGCCAGCAGCGAAGGACAGGGTAACACCGGGGAGCTGTTTTTT.